This entry concerns a single TCR beta chain. Antigen: not known. The junction had 4 bases not matched to a gene; V was cut back by 6 bases and J by 2 bases. CDR3 length: 14 residues. CDR1 is SGHNT, CDR2 YYREEE, per germline (reference sequence). This specimen belongs to a study of cytomegalovirus exposure and HLA in healthy donors. Overall study context: There were about 85 million unique TCRs (from HLA-typed donors) in an early data release.

Amplification used 60 Vbeta primers and 13 Jbeta primers. The repertoire was sequenced with immunoSEQ multiplex PCR; TCRdb's copy has only in-frame clones and lacks some. This table holds 60,000 to 90,000 clones. Study-wide results and caveats: A later analysis linked a missense DCLRE1C variant to TCR beta V- and J-gene trimming.

The chain combines TRBV5-4 with TRBJ1-1; 10 positions match TRBD1. The origin of this receptor is a middle-aged woman in good health and CMV-seropositive. The material sequenced was PBMCs. The chain's CDR3 is CASTATGGNTEAFF. CDR3 DNA sequence: TGTGCCAGCACTGCGACAGGGGGCAACACTGAAGCTTTCTTT.